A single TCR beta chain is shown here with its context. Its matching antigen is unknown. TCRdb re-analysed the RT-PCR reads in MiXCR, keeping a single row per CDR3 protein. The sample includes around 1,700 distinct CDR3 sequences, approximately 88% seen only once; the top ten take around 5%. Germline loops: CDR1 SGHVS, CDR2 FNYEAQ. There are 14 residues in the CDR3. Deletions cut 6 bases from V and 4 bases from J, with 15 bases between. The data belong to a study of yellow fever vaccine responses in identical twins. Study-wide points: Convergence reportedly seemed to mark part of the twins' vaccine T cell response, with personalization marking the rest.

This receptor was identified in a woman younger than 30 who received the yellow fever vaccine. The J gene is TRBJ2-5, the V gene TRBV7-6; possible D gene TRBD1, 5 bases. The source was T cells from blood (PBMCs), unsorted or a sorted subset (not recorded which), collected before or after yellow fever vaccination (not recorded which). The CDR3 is CASSKDTLRETQYF. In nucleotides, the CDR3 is TGTGCCAGCAGTAAGGACACCCTCCGAGAGACCCAGTACTTC.